The rows below give T cell receptor beta chains drawn from one sample of a study of OX40 agonist ivuxolimab in advanced cancers. Sequenced by immunoSEQ multiplex PCR; TCRdb stores in-frame clones only, minus some. Here the sample spans roughly 63,000 clones, about 88% being singletons. Specimen: CD4+ or CD8+ T cells sorted from blood, collected in a trial of the OX40 agonist ivuxolimab. The receptors originated from an adult with an advanced solid tumor such as melanoma, head and neck, liver or kidney cancer. The CDR3 runs from the conserved cysteine through the conserved F or W. D genes are given only for firm matches. A clone size is listed for some rows: how often the clone was seen (once, few, many), or a class if it is expanded.

>once|TRBV18|TRBJ2-3|TRBD2
TGTGCCAGCTCACCATCTGCTAGCGGGGGCACAGATACGCAGTATTTT
CASSPSASGGTDTQYF
>-|TRBV5-6|TRBJ1-4|-
TGTGCCAGCAGCAAAAGGGACGGCAGCCTTGGGAAACTGTTTTTT
CASSKRDGSLGKLFF
>-|TRBV2|TRBJ2-3|-
TGTGCCAGCAGCACGGGTCTCACAGATACGCAGTATTTT
CASSTGLTDTQYF
>-|TRBV7-9|TRBJ2-3|TRBD1
TGTGCCAGCAGCTTTCTGGACAGGGAAGATACGCAGTATTTT
CASSFLDREDTQYF
>-|TRBV5-1|TRBJ2-1|TRBD2
TGCGCCAGCAGCTTGGTTAGCGGGGGGATTGGAAATGAGCAGTTCTTC
CASSLVSGGIGNEQFF
>-|TRBV15|TRBJ1-3|-
TGTGCCACCAGCAGAGATTTCGGCGGGCGGGATGGAAACACCATATATTTT
CATSRDFGGRDGNTIYF
>-|TRBV6-5|TRBJ1-2|-
TGTGCCAGCAGCCGGGTCTATGGCTACACCTTC
CASSRVYGYTF
>-|TRBV7-6|TRBJ2-5|TRBD2
TGTGCCAGCAGCTTGCGGGGGGGTGGCAAGCAGACCCAGTACTTC
CASSLRGGGKQTQYF
>-|TRBV5-1|TRBJ1-4|-
TGCGCCAGCAGCTTGGCCCCGGTTGCAACTAATGAAAAACTGTTTTTT
CASSLAPVATNEKLFF
>-|TRBV2|TRBJ1-5|-
TGTGCCAGCGGGTCAAGGGGTCAGCCCCAGCATTTT
CASGSRGQPQHF
>once|TRBV7-2|TRBJ2-7|TRBD2
TGTGCCAGCAGCTTCGACGGGGGGAGCTCCTACGAGCAGTACTTC
CASSFDGGSSYEQYF
>-|TRBV27|TRBJ1-6|-
TGTGCCAGCAGTTTATATGGGGGTGGTTTCTCCTATAATTCACCCCTCCACTTT
CASSLYGGGFSYNSPLHF
>-|TRBV6-6|TRBJ2-7|-
TGTGCCAGCAGTTACTCTGCCAGGGACTACGAGCAGTACTTC
CASSYSARDYEQYF
>-|TRBV10-3|TRBJ1-4|-
TGTGCCATCAGTTCAACAGGGTCAGGTGAAAAACTGTTTTTT
CAISSTGSGEKLFF
>-|TRBV28|TRBJ1-3|TRBD1
TGTGCCAGCAGTTCATTACCGGGACAGGGCTCTGGAAACACCATATATTTT
CASSSLPGQGSGNTIYF
>-|TRBV2|TRBJ2-1|-
TGTGCCAGCAAACAAAGGGGGGCCGCCTACAATGAGCAGTTCTTC
CASKQRGAAYNEQFF
>-|TRBV2|TRBJ2-6|TRBD1
TGTGCCAGCCGACAGGGGTTTGTTGGGGCCAACGTCCTGACTTTC
CASRQGFVGANVLTF
>-|TRBV15|TRBJ1-1|TRBD1
TGTGCCACCAGCAGAGCCACCACAGGGGGCACTGAAGCTTTCTTT
CATSRATTGGTEAFF
>-|TRBV5-4|TRBJ1-1|TRBD1
TGTGCCAGCAGCTTGGCCTGGGGGACAGGGGAGAACACTGAAGCTTTCTTT
CASSLAWGTGENTEAFF
>once|TRBV19|TRBJ2-2|-
TGTGCCAGTAGCCCCGGACCTAACACCGGGGAGCTGTTTTTT
CASSPGPNTGELFF
>-|TRBV14|TRBJ1-1|-
TGTGCCAGCAGCCAAGATCCGACAGTTCTAGGGGCTTTCTTT
CASSQDPTVLGAFF
>-|TRBV13|TRBJ1-1|-
TGTGCCAGCAGCTTAGTTTCAGGGGCGCTGGGTGAAGCTTTCTTT
CASSLVSGALGEAFF
>once|TRBV5-1|TRBJ2-7|TRBD1
TGCGCCAGCAGCTTGGACGGGACAGAGTACTACGAGCAGTACTTC
CASSLDGTEYYEQYF
>-|TRBV19|TRBJ1-1|TRBD1
TGTGCCGCCCTGGGACAGGGGGTACGGGAAGCTTTCTTT
CAALGQGVREAFF
>once|TRBV10-2|TRBJ2-2|TRBD1
TGCGCCAGCAGTTGGGGACAGGGGGACACCGGGGAGCTGTTTTTT
CASSWGQGDTGELFF
>-|TRBV4-1|TRBJ1-1|-
TGCGCCAGCAGCCAATCTGGAGGCAGGGGCTACACTGAAGCTTTCTTT
CASSQSGGRGYTEAFF
>-|TRBV5-4|TRBJ2-7|-
TGTGCCAGCAGCTTTGGTGGAGGGTCCTACGAGCAGTACTTC
CASSFGGGSYEQYF
>-|TRBV29-1|TRBJ2-6|-
TGCAGCGTTTCTGGGCCCGAAAGTACGAGGGGGGCCAACGTCCTGACTTTC
CSVSGPESTRGANVLTF
>-|TRBV21-1|TRBJ1-6|-
TGTGCCAGCAGCCCCCAACACAGGGGTCGTGGATATAATTCACCCCTCCACTTT
CASSPQHRGRGYNSPLHF
>-|TRBV7-2|TRBJ1-2|TRBD1
TGTGCCAGCAGCCAGGACAGGGGGGAGGGCGGCTACACCTTC
CASSQDRGEGGYTF
>once|TRBV5-1|TRBJ1-2|-
TGCGCCAGCAGCCCGAGTAAGGAGGTAAACTATGGCTACACCTTC
CASSPSKEVNYGYTF
>-|TRBV2|TRBJ1-5|-
TGTGCCAGCAGACAGACTCGTGGCGCAAATCAGCCCCAGCATTTT
CASRQTRGANQPQHF
>-|TRBV19|TRBJ2-6|-
TGTGCCAGTAGTATTGGGGGCTCTGGGGCCAACGTCCTGACTTTC
CASSIGGSGANVLTF
>few|TRBV6-1|TRBJ1-6|-
TGTGCCAGCAGGCGGGGATCACCCCTCCACTTT
CASRRGSPLHF
>-|TRBV6-5|TRBJ2-5|-
TGTGCCAGCAGCATCGGCCCGCGGGAGACCCAGTACTTC
CASSIGPRETQYF
>-|TRBV6-5|TRBJ2-6|-
TGTGCCAGCAGAAAAGGGGGGTCTGGGGCCAACGTCCTGACTTTC
CASRKGGSGANVLTF
>-|TRBV15|TRBJ1-4|-
TGTGCCACCAGCAGAGAGGGGGGGAATGAAAAACTGTTTTTT
CATSREGGNEKLFF
>-|TRBV5-6|TRBJ2-7|-
TGTGCCAGCAGCTTGGGGGGAGGCCAGGGGCCCCACGAGCAGTACTTC
CASSLGGGQGPHEQYF
>-|TRBV6-1|TRBJ1-1|TRBD1
TGTGCCAGCAGTGAAGAGACAGGGGGGTTTAAAGCTTTCTTT
CASSEETGGFKAFF
>-|TRBV18|TRBJ2-7|-
TGTGCCAGCTCACTCGGACAGCCCTACGAGCAGTACTTC
CASSLGQPYEQYF
>-|TRBV14|TRBJ1-2|TRBD1
TGTGCCAGCAGTACAGGGGGCTATGGCTACACCTTC
CASSTGGYGYTF
>few|TRBV6-1|TRBJ2-7|-
TGTGCCAGCAGTGAAGAGTGGGGGGCCTCCTACGAGCAGTACTTC
CASSEEWGASYEQYF
>-|TRBV5-8|TRBJ1-3|TRBD1
TGTGCCAGCAGCTTGTACAGGGGCGACTTGCCCACCTCTGGAAACACCATATATTTT
CASSLYRGDLPTSGNTIYF
>-|TRBV9|TRBJ1-1|-
TGTGCCAGCAGCGTCCTAAGGACAGCTAAGAACACTGAAGCTTTCTTT
CASSVLRTAKNTEAFF
>-|TRBV13|TRBJ1-2|-
TGTGCCAGCAGCCCTCGGCTGGGAGGGTACTATGGCTACACCTTC
CASSPRLGGYYGYTF
>-|TRBV29-1|TRBJ1-4|TRBD1
TGCAGCGTTTCCGAAGACAGGGGGTTAACTAATGAAAAACTGTTTTTT
CSVSEDRGLTNEKLFF
>-|TRBV11-3|TRBJ2-7|TRBD1
TGTGCCAGCACGGGGACAGGGCGCTCTGAGCAGTACTTC
CASTGTGRSEQYF
>few|TRBV4-1|TRBJ1-3|-
TGCGCCAGCAGCCAAGATCACACCATCTACTCTGGAAACACCATATATTTT
CASSQDHTIYSGNTIYF
>-|TRBV27|TRBJ2-5|TRBD2
TGTGCCAGCTGGCGGGGGGGCCGGGCCGAGACCCAGTACTTC
CASWRGGRAETQYF
>-|TRBV13|TRBJ2-7|-
TGTGCCAGCAGCGCGGGACGGTCCTACGAGCAGTACTTC
CASSAGRSYEQYF
>-|TRBV7-3|TRBJ2-1|TRBD2
TGTGCCAGCAGCCCCCCGGGACTAGGGCATGAGCAGTTCTTC
CASSPPGLGHEQFF
>few|TRBV30|TRBJ2-5|-
TGTGCCTGGGCCTCCCTGGAGACCCAGTACTTC
CAWASLETQYF
>-|TRBV11-2|TRBJ1-2|-
TGTGCCAGCAGCAGCCGGGACCACTATGGCTACACCTTC
CASSSRDHYGYTF
>-|TRBV7-8|TRBJ2-1|-
TGTGCCAGCAGCTTAGCGCGACTAGCAGGGGGGAATGAGCAGTTCTTC
CASSLARLAGGNEQFF
>-|TRBV7-9|TRBJ2-5|TRBD1
TGTGCCAGCAGGAAGGGACGAGGGGGCAAGGTCAAAGAGACCCAGTACTTC
CASRKGRGGKVKETQYF
>-|TRBV12-5|TRBJ2-7|-
TGTGCTAGTGGTTTGCCCCCGGACGGGGAATGGGAGCAGTACTTC
CASGLPPDGEWEQYF
>few|TRBV9|TRBJ1-2|-
TGTGCCAGCAGCGCGTACAGGGACCTAGGTGGCTACACCTTC
CASSAYRDLGGYTF
>-|TRBV19|TRBJ1-6|TRBD1
TGTGCCAGTAGTAACAGGGGGCATCTCGAAAATTCACCCCTCCACTTT
CASSNRGHLENSPLHF
>-|TRBV5-1|TRBJ2-1|-
TGCGCCAGCAGCTCCAGCGGCAATGAGCAGTTCTTC
CASSSSGNEQFF